The 18 T cell receptor beta chains below all came from one sample that was sequenced in a study of control samples from healthy donors and cancer patients. Data came from immunoSEQ multiplex PCR; TCRdb stores just in-frame clones and leaves some out. Here the sample spans 120,000 to 150,000 clones, roughly 93% being singletons. Sequencing was done on a sample of blood. All receptors come from a man aged 18 to 30 in good health.

Only one count was recorded for this clone. The CDR3 region has the DNA TGTGCCAGCAGCTTATCAATTGGGAAGCGGGGGGAGCTGTTTTTT. Its translation: CASSLSIGKRGELFF. The chain links TRBV7-8 to TRBJ2-2; tentative D call: TRBD2 (5 bases). Germline CDR1 and CDR2: SGHVS and FQNEAQ. V was cut by 2 bases and J by 8 bases, with 15 bases left in between. The CDR3 runs to 15 residues.

This clone was counted a single time. CDR3 sequence reads: CASSGDYEAFF. In DNA form, the CDR3 reads TGTGCCAGCAGTGGTGATTATGAAGCTTTCTTT. This sequence joins TRBV12-3 or TRBV12-4 and TRBJ1-1, with D unclear. V was clipped by 5 bases and J by 7 bases, with 8 bases between them. The CDR3 has 11 residues.

This chain uses TRBV30 with TRBJ1-5; D is unresolved. CDR1 is GTSNPN and CDR2 is SVGIG in the germline V gene (reference sequence). CDR3 length: 13 amino acids. Trimming stripped 0 bases from V and 4 bases from J, with 7 bases between. CDR3 sequence: CAWSVDRNQPQHF. Here the CDR3 DNA reads TGTGCCTGGAGTGTAGATAGAAATCAGCCCCAGCATTTT.

The gene calls are TRBV19 and TRBJ1-6; no firm D call. Germline V gene sequence: CDR1 LNHDA, CDR2 SQIVND (reference sequence). The CDR3 is made up of 15 amino acids. The V gene lost 3 bases and the J gene lost 6 bases, with 12 bases spanning the gap. The CDR3 nucleotides read TGTGCCAGTAGTATGGCGGAGGACCGTAATTCACCCCTCCACTTT. Encoded protein: CASSMAEDRNSPLHF.

The V and J genes are TRBV5-1 and TRBJ2-5; D remains ambiguous. The V end was cut by 3 bases, the J end by 5 bases, with 5 bases between. The germline CDR1 and CDR2 sequences are SGHRS and YFSETQ. The CDR3 extends over 11 amino acids. As DNA, the CDR3 is TGCGCCAGCAGCTATTCTGAGACCCAGTACTTC. This codes for CASSYSETQYF.

This clone showed up just once. The chain recombines TRBV19 with TRBJ1-6, with D maybe TRBD1 (5 bases). The CDR3 has 14 residues. With 3 bases removed from V and 10 bases from J, the gap between germline ends came to 13 bases. Germline V gives CDR1 LNHDA, CDR2 SQIVND (reference sequence). CDR3 sequence: CASSIMGVRSPLHF. In DNA, the CDR3 is TGTGCCAGTAGTATTATGGGGGTAAGGTCACCCCTCCACTTT.

The V call is TRBV11-2, the J call TRBJ1-6, with TRBD1 identical over 7 bases. Germline trimming cut 5 bases from V and 7 bases from J; bases unmatched to any gene: 8. Germline CDR1 reads SGHAT; CDR2 reads FQNNGV. CDR3 length equals 15 residues. The DNA for the CDR3 is TGTGCCAGCAGCGCCGCCGGGACAGCAAATTCACCCCTCCACTTT. Its protein product is CASSAAGTANSPLHF.

The J gene is TRBJ2-2, the V gene TRBV4-1; weak D call: TRBD2 (5 bases). Germline V lookup: CDR1 MGHRA, CDR2 YSYEKL. This CDR3 region has 15 residues. V was trimmed by 4 bases and J by 5 bases, leaving 14 bases between them. This chain's CDR3 is CASSPATTQTGELFF. The CDR3, as DNA: TGCGCCAGCAGCCCGGCGACTACACAAACCGGGGAGCTGTTTTTT.

This chain's CDR3 is CASSAQWTAHTEAFF. CDR3 nucleotide sequence: TGTGCCAGCAGCGCCCAATGGACGGCCCACACTGAAGCTTTCTTT. The gene calls are TRBV7-2 and TRBJ1-1; no clear D. Germline assignment: CDR1 SGHTA and CDR2 FQGNSA. The CDR3 is made up of 15 amino acids. Trimming pared 5 bases from V and 3 bases from J, leaving 16 bases between.

V and J are TRBV28 and TRBJ1-4; D is perhaps TRBD1 (5 bases). With 5 bases removed from V and 1 base from J, the gap between germline ends came to 14 bases. Germline V gene data show CDR1 as MDHEN and CDR2 as SYDVKM. There are 16 residues in the CDR3. Here the CDR3 reads CASSVPWGKTNEKLFF. The CDR3 nucleotides are TGTGCCAGCAGTGTACCCTGGGGGAAAACTAATGAAAAACTGTTTTTT.

This clone was counted only a few times. V gene TRBV10-1 combines with J gene TRBJ1-3; D is unclear. V lost 0 bases, J lost 4 bases, and 4 bases lay in between. The germline gives CDR1 WNHNN, CDR2 SYGVQD (reference sequence). CDR3 length: 13 amino acids. CDR3 amino acids: CASSESNGNTIYF. CDR3 bases: TGCGCCAGCAGTGAGTCGAACGGAAACACCATATATTTT.

The V and J genes are TRBV5-6 and TRBJ1-6, with D perhaps matching TRBD1 (6 bases). Trimming removed 5 bases from V and 9 bases from J, with 24 bases in between. Germline values: CDR1 SGHDT, CDR2 YYEEEE. This CDR3 comprises 17 residues. The CDR3 bases are TGTGCCAGCAGTTTCGGGACGGGGGCGTATGCGGTTTCACCCCTCCACTTT. Protein: CASSFGTGAYAVSPLHF.

The CDR3 region has the DNA TGTGCCAGCAGTTTTTCGGCAGACCAGCCCCAGCATTTT. This gives the protein CASSFSADQPQHF. The chain joins TRBV12-3 or TRBV12-4 to TRBJ1-5; D unresolved. Deletions cut 3 bases from V and 7 bases from J, with 10 bases between. This CDR3 is 13 amino acids long.

This rearrangement joins TRBV18 to TRBJ2-7; possible D gene TRBD1, 6 bases. The CDR3 runs 13 residues. Germline V gene lookup returns CDR1 KGHSH and CDR2 LQKENI. The germline V and J ends were trimmed by 6 bases and 3 bases, with 12 bases remaining between them. The CDR3, as DNA: TGTGCCAGCTCTCCAACAGGGCTCTACGAGCAGTACTTC. Residues: CASSPTGLYEQYF. Full variable domain (rest looked up from reference TRBV18 and TRBJ2-7): NAGVMQNPRHLVRRRGQEARLRCSPMKGHSHVYWYRQLPEEGLKFMVYLQKENIIDESGMPKERFSAEFPKEGPSILRIQQVVRGDSAAYFCASSPTGLYEQYFGPGTRLTVT.

This clone was seen a single time. The chain joins TRBV4-3 to TRBJ2-3; no clear D. V shed 2 bases and J shed 1 base, with 7 bases lying between them. Per germline, CDR1 LGHNA and CDR2 YSLEER. This CDR3 spans 14 amino acids. CDR3 in DNA: TGCGCCAGCAGCCAATCTCCAGGCACAGATACGCAGTATTTT. Protein: CASSQSPGTDTQYF.

The V gene is TRBV5-1, the J gene TRBJ2-3; 13 positions agree with TRBD2. CDR1 SGHRS and CDR2 YFSETQ come from the germline V gene. CDR3 length equals 17 residues. Trimming removed 2 bases from V and 1 base from J; junction bases left unmatched: 4. The DNA for the CDR3 is TGCGCCAGCAGCTTCCCCGGGACTAGCGGGGGCACAGATACGCAGTATTTT. It codes for CASSFPGTSGGTDTQYF.

This chain links TRBV5-5 with TRBJ2-7; 7 bases map to TRBD1. J gave up 2 bases and V 4 bases, and 12 bases lay outside the gene matches. The germline CDR1 and CDR2 sequences are SGHKS and YYEKEE (reference sequence). CDR3 length equals 16 residues. CDR3 loop: CASSLIQGVKTYEQYF. CDR3 coding DNA: TGTGCCAGCAGCCTAATCCAGGGGGTAAAAACCTACGAGCAGTACTTC.

The genes are TRBV29-1 and TRBJ2-7; no reliable D call. V was shortened by 1 base and J by 2 bases, with 9 bases between the two germline ends. Germline assignment: CDR1 SQVTM and CDR2 ANQGSEA. This CDR3 has 13 amino acids. The CDR3 DNA is TGCAGCGTTGAAGTCGGAACAGCCTACGAGCAGTACTTC. As protein: CSVEVGTAYEQYF.